The present T cell receptor (beta chain) was sequenced within a study of human T cells and chemical hapten exposure (dated by TCRdb to about 2021). Regarding the research as a whole: For sensitization, 2% DPC in acetone was applied to a roughly 2 cm by roughly 2 cm area of upper inner arm skin. Patch testing on the upper back used Finn chambers containing 0.01% DPC, with scoring done after 6 days according to International Contact Dermatitis Research Group standards. About 30 alopecia patients provided blood for TCR sequencing at one to four time points (pre-sensitization, 2, 6 and 24 weeks). Alopecia areata with under or over 50% scalp involvement, alopecia totalis and alopecia universalis were represented in the patient cohort, which was mostly female. In alopecia patients, the study followed how the peripheral blood TCR repertoire changed in vivo over primary and secondary sensitization to diphenylcyclopropenone (DPC), a hapten. Blood samples were taken from patients before sensitization (week 0) and then at 2, 6 and about 24 weeks after DPC sensitization. Patients additionally received weekly therapeutic DPC doses to the scalp throughout the roughly 25-week study period. Libraries were combined into a pool for sequencing, and differences in TCR yield between samples came mainly from small differences in library volumes within the pool.

General conclusions and limits of the study: The number of TCRs above 1 in 1000 frequency did not change with DPC sensitization; there was no evidence of global repertoire structure alterations. Patch test score correlated positively with the number of PT1 expanded TCRs, reaching significance at thresholds 8, 16 and 32 but not at 4. Significantly more large CDR3 similarity clusters were formed by expanded TCRs than by pre-sensitization or healthy control sets, consistent with antigen-driven responses. All patients had alopecia, a presumed autoimmune disease, so their immune response might differ from that of healthy individuals. After repeated subsampling, the strength of the expansion versus patch-test correlation and the threshold at which it became significant changed.

V is reduced by 6 bases and J by 5 bases, leaving a spacing of 19 bases between them. From cysteine to phenylalanine, the CDR3 is 16 amino acids long. Solely the CDR3 DNA is kept, with 48 bases framed from the first base. CDR1 and CDR2, per the germline V gene, are MDHEN and SYDVKM. Library prep was done by RACE. The sequencer was a NextSeq 500. Library preparation attached unique molecular identifiers to individual cDNA molecules for quantitative, reproducible TCR counting. From each blood RNA sample, both TCR alpha and TCR beta chains were sequenced. The authors' pipeline ran thus. Samples had a median of roughly 87,000 TCRs, with a range from roughly 23,224 to 700,000. The Decombinator software suite was used to annotate the V, J and CDR3 of the TCR reads. For the PS versus PT1 abundance plots, all samples were subsampled to the same number of TCRs (28,000). TCRs were defined as expanded if absent before sensitization and observed at least eight times at the 2-week time point. TCRdb reanalyzed the raw reads on its own, using fastp at Q25 for trimming and MiXCR for clone calling, and kept in-frame beta chains. One record per CDR3 amino acid sequence lists the most common genes and DNA. V and J calls and clone size were set by TCRdb, not the authors. The sample table contains 90,000 or so distinct CDR3 sequences; only one count was recorded for 8.5% of them. Together, the top ten hold about 2.5% of the sample.

According to the study, the label for this sample's time point signals: pre-sensitization, week 0. The sample's treatment or condition label, in plain terms: therapeutic diphenylcyclopropenone sensitization with weekly scalp DPC. At every patch-test visit, the blood draw took place before the patch test was put on. To be eligible, patients had to be aged 18 to 70, diagnosed with alopecia and judged suitable for DPC therapy, while pregnant patients were excluded. Total RNA was isolated from unfractionated whole blood collected in Tempus Blood RNA tubes. Regarding this clonotype: The antigen it recognizes is unknown. There are no base qualities to consult, and no much larger clone falls within one base.

Sample: whole blood, taken in connection with sensitization to the hapten diphenylcyclopropenone (DPC). This clonotype was sampled from a man aged 40-50 years with alopecia areata. Some clones in this sample may be carry-over from other donors' samples. Recombination connected TRBV28 to TRBJ1-4, with no D gene named confidently. CDR3 loop: CASRLTRSRVNEKLFF. The bases read TGTGCCAGCAGATTAACTCGGAGTAGGGTAAATGAAAAACTGTTTTTT.